The 8 T cell receptor beta chains below were found in one sample sequenced in a study of blood T cell repertoires in COVID-19. Assay used: immunoSEQ multiplex PCR; TCRdb lists only in-frame clones, some missing. Of approximately 200,000 clones in the sample, about nine tenths were seen once. Sample: PBMCs or T cells enriched from blood (not recorded which). All receptors come from a woman younger than 45 who had recovered from COVID-19.

The chain uses TRBV29-1 and TRBJ1-1; weak D call: TRBD1 (5 bases). The CDR3 extends over 13 amino acids. Germline CDR1 is SQVTM and CDR2 is ANQGSEA. V shed 7 bases and J shed 3 bases, with 15 bases lying between them. CDR3 sequence: CSGGTSADTEAFF. CDR3 sequence (DNA): TGCAGCGGAGGGACTTCGGCCGACACTGAAGCTTTCTTT.

In its sample, this clone was seen once. The chain couples TRBV4-2 to TRBJ2-2; 10 nucleotides line up with TRBD1. The CDR3 runs to 18 residues. The germline V gene encodes CDR1 LGHNA and CDR2 YNFKEQ. Trimming at V came to 4 bases and at J to 0 bases, leaving 8 bases not matched to a gene. The CDR3 DNA reads TGTGCCAGCAGCCTGGGACAGGGGTCCTCTGCGAACACCGGGGAGCTGTTTTTT. It codes for CASSLGQGSSANTGELFF.

The rearrangement joins TRBV6-5 to TRBJ2-1; a possible D gene is TRBD2 (8 bases). This CDR3 is built from 15 residues. Trimming removed 4 bases at V and 10 bases at J, with 20 bases between. Germline V lookup: CDR1 MNHEY, CDR2 SVGAGI. CDR3 protein: CASSSPREGAGEQFF. In nucleotides, the CDR3 is TGTGCCAGCAGTTCCCCCCGGGAGGGGGCAGGGGAGCAGTTCTTC.

The chain joins TRBV2 to TRBJ2-1; 11 bases are shared with TRBD2. V was clipped by 5 bases and J by 7 bases; unmatched bases: 4. The CDR3 is 14 residues long. Germline V gene sequence: CDR1 SNHLY, CDR2 FYNNEI. CDR3 DNA sequence: TGTGCCAGCAGTTGGGCTAGCGGGGGGAATGAGCAGTTCTTC. This encodes CASSWASGGNEQFF.

The chain carries TRBV7-9 and TRBJ1-4, with D tentatively TRBD1 (6 bases). V was clipped by 4 bases and J by 5 bases, with 20 bases between them. From germline, CDR1 is SEHNR and CDR2 FQNEAQ (reference sequence). The CDR3 consists of 17 residues. The CDR3 reads CASSSDRFGITNEKLFF. The CDR3, as DNA: TGTGCCAGCAGCTCCGACAGGTTTGGTATAACCAATGAAAAACTGTTTTTT.

The genes are TRBV11-3 and TRBJ2-1, with 16 nucleotides matching TRBD2. This CDR3 contains 18 residues. Germline CDR1 SGHNT, CDR2 YENEEA. V lost 5 bases to trimming and J lost 7 bases; unmatched junction nucleotides: 11. The CDR3 sequence is CASSPVGTSGRAGNEQFF. For the CDR3, the DNA is TGTGCCAGCAGCCCAGTTGGGACTAGCGGGAGGGCCGGGAATGAGCAGTTCTTC.

The chain is built from TRBV7-3 and TRBJ2-5; D perhaps matches TRBD1 (6 bases). CDR1 is SGHTA and CDR2 is FQGTGA in the germline V gene. The CDR3 sequence is 15 residues long. Trimming pared 5 bases from V and 3 bases from J, leaving 16 bases between. This chain's CDR3 is CASSLSQGSEETQYF. CDR3 bases: TGTGCCAGCAGCCTTTCACAGGGTTCAGAAGAGACCCAGTACTTC.

The V gene is TRBV6-5, the J gene TRBJ1-6; 8 positions match TRBD1. V gave up 8 bases and J gave up 10 bases; unmatched junction bases: 10. This CDR3 is 14 amino acids long. Germline V gene lookup returns CDR1 MNHEY and CDR2 SVGAGI. CDR3 loop: CASRATGDPSPLHF. CDR3 sequence (DNA): TGTGCCAGCCGAGCGACAGGGGATCCATCACCCCTCCACTTT.